This T cell receptor (beta chain) was obtained from a study of naive and memory T cell subsets. Two oligonucleotides, mixed equimolar, formed the beta constant-region primer covering TRBC1 and TRBC2. Using its own MiXCR run on the UMI-ligation and nested PCR reads, TCRdb lists one record per CDR3 protein. The table shows around 160,000 distinct CDR3 sequences, with approximately 17% occurring only once. This CDR3 is built from 16 residues. CDR1 and CDR2 (germline): SGHAT, FQNNGV. The germline V and J ends were trimmed by 4 bases and 4 bases, with 19 bases remaining between them. Sequenced sample: naive CD4+ T cells from blood. This clonotype was sampled from a human donor in good health. V usage is TRBV11-2 and J usage is TRBJ1-2; no definite D call. The CDR3 DNA reads as TGTGCCAGCAGCTCCGATACGTATAGGCACTTCTATGGCTACACCTTC. Protein sequence: CASSSDTYRHFYGYTF.